The clone carrying this T cell receptor beta chain showed up just a few times. This entry comes from a study of blood T cell repertoires in COVID-19. Study-wide context: Samples representing acute and convalescent COVID-19 were sourced from the United States, Italy and Spain. PBMCs, B-cell-depleted T cells, or T cells were the source of the cDNA or gDNA that made up the material.

Some clones are missing from TCRdb's copy, which holds only in-frame ones; the method was immunoSEQ multiplex PCR. The sample includes about 43,000 clones, 80% to 90% of them seen just once. This CDR3 contains 16 residues. CDR1 is LGHNT, CDR2 FRNRAP, per germline. Losses at the gene ends were 5 bases for V and 3 bases for J; bases not matched to a gene: 11. The chain combines TRBV12-5 with TRBJ2-3, with 7 bases lining up with TRBD2. The sequence was collected from a man aged 55 to 70 with active COVID-19. Sequenced sample: peripheral blood. CDR3 sequence (DNA): TGTGCTAGTGGTCTGAGGGAGGGCCTAGGGACAGATACGCAGTATTTT. Protein: CASGLREGLGTDTQYF.